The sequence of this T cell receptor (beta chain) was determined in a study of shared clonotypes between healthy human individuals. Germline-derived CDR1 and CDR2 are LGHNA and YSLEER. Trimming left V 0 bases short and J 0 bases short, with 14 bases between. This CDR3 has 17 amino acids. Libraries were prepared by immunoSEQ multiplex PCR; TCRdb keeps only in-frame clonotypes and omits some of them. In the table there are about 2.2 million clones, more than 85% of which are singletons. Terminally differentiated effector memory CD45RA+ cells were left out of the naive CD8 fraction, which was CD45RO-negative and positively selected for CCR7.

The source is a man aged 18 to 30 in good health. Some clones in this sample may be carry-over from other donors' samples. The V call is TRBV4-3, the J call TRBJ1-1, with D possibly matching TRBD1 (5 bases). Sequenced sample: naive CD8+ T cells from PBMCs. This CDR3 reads CASSQDLDRQLNTEAFF. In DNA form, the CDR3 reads TGCGCCAGCAGCCAAGATCTCGACCGACAGCTGAACACTGAAGCTTTCTTT.